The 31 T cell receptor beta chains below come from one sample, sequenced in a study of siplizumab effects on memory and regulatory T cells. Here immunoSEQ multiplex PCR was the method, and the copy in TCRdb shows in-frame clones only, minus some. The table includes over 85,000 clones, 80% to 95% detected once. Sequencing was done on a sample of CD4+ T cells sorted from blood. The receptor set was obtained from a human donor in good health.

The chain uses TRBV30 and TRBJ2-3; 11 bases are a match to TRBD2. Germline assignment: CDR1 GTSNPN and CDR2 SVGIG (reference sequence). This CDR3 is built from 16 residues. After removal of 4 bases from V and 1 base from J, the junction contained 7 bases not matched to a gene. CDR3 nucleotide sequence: TGTGCCTGGAACCAACCGGGACTAGCGGGCACAGATACGCAGTATTTT. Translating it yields CAWNQPGLAGTDTQYF.

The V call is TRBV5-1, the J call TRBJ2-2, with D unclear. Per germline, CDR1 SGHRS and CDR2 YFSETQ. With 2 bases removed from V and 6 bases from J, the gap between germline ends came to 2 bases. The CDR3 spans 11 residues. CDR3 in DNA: TGCGCCAGCAGCTTATCCGGGGAGCTGTTTTTT. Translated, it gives CASSLSGELFF.

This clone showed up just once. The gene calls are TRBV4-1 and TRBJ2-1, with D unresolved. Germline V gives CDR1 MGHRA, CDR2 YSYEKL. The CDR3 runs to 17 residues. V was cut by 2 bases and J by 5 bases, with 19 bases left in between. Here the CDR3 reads CASSQSRAVTVDNEQFF. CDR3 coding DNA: TGCGCCAGCAGCCAAAGCCGAGCAGTTACGGTGGACAATGAGCAGTTCTTC.

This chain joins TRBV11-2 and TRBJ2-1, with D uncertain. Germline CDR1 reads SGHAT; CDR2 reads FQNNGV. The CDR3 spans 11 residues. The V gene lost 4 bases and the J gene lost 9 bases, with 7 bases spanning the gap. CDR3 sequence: CASSYLGEQFF. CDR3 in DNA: TGTGCCAGCAGCTATTTAGGTGAGCAGTTCTTC.

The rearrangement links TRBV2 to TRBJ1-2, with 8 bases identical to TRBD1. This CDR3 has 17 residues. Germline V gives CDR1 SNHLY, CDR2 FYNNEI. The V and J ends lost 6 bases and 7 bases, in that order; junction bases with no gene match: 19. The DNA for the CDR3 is TGTGCCAGCAGGGATCGACAGGGGACGCCTTCCCCGGGTGGCTACACCTTC. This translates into CASRDRQGTPSPGGYTF.

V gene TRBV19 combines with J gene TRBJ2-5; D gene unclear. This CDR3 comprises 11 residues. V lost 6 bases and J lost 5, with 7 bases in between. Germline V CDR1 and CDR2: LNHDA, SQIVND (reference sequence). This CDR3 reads CASRDRETQYF. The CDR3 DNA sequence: TGTGCCAGTAGGGATAGGGAGACCCAGTACTTC.

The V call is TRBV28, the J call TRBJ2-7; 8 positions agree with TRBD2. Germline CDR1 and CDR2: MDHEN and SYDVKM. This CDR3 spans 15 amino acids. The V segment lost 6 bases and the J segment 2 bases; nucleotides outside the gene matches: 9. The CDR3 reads CASSSTTSATYEQYF. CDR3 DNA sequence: TGTGCCAGCAGCTCTACGACTAGCGCTACCTACGAGCAGTACTTC.

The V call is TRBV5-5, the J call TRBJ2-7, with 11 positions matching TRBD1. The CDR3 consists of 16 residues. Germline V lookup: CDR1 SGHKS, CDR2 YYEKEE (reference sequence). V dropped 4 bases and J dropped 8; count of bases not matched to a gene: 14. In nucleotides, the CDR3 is TGTGCCAGCAGCGTCTCCGCCGGGACAGGGGGTAATAAGCAGTACTTC. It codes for CASSVSAGTGGNKQYF.

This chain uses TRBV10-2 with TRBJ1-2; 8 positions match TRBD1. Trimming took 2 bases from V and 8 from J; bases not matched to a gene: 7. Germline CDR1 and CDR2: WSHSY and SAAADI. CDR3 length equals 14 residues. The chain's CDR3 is CASSEPQGARGYTF. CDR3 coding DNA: TGCGCCAGCAGTGAGCCGCAGGGGGCGAGAGGCTACACCTTC.

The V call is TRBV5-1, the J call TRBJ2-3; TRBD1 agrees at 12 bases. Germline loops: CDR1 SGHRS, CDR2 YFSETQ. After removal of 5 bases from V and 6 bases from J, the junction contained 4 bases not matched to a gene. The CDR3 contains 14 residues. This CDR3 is CASRGTGGSDTQYF. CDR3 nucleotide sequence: TGCGCCAGCAGAGGGACAGGGGGCTCGGATACGCAGTATTTT.

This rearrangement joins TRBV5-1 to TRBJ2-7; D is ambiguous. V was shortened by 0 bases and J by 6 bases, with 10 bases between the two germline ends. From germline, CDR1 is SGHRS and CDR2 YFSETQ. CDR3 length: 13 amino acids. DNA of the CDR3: TGCGCCAGCAGCTTGGATAAAAGGTTCGAGCAGTACTTC. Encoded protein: CASSLDKRFEQYF.

The CDR3: CASSLPGRGEKLFF. For the CDR3, the DNA is TGTGCCAGCAGTTTACCGGGTCGGGGTGAAAAACTGTTTTTT. The chain has TRBV6-6 and TRBJ1-4; no clear D gene. The CDR3 has 14 residues. Trimming took 4 bases from V and 7 from J, leaving 13 bases between them. Per germline, CDR1 MNHNY and CDR2 SVGAGI (reference sequence).

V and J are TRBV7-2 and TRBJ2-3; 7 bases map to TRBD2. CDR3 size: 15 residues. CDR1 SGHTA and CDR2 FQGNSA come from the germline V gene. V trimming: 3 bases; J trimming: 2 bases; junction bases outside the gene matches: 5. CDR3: CASSLSGISTDTQYF. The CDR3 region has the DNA TGTGCCAGCAGCTTGAGCGGGATATCCACAGATACGCAGTATTTT.

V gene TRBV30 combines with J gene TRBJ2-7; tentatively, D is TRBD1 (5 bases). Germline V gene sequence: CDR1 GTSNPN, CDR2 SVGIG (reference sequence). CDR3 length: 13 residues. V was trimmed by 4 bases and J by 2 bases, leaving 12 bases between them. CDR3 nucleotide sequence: TGTGCCTGGACCCAGCAGGGCCCCTACGAGCAGTACTTC. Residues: CAWTQQGPYEQYF. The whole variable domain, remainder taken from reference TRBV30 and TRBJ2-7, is SQTIHQWPATLVQPVGSPLSLECTVEGTSNPNLYWYRQAAGRGLQLLFYSVGIGQISSEVPQNLSASRPQDRQFILSSKKLLLSDSGFYLCAWTQQGPYEQYFGPGTRLTVT.

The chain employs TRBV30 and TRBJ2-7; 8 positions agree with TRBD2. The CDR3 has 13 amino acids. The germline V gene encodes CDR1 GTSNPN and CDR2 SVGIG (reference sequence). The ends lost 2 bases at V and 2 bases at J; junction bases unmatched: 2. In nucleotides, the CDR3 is TGTGCCTGGAGTATGGGACTAGCCTACGAGCAGTACTTC. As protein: CAWSMGLAYEQYF.

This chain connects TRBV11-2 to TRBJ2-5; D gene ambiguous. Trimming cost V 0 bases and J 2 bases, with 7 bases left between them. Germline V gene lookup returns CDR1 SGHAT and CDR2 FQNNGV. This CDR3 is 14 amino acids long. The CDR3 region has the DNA TGTGCCAGCAGCTTAGAGCCGTTACAAGAGACCCAGTACTTC. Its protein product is CASSLEPLQETQYF.

The CDR3 reads CASSKIGRETSHNEQFF. In DNA, the CDR3 is TGTGCCAGCAGCAAAATTGGGCGGGAGACCTCCCACAATGAGCAGTTCTTC. This chain uses TRBV21-1 with TRBJ2-1; the table assigns TRBD2, which was not confirmed against the DNA. TRBV21-1 is given as a pseudogene. CDR3 length: 17 residues.

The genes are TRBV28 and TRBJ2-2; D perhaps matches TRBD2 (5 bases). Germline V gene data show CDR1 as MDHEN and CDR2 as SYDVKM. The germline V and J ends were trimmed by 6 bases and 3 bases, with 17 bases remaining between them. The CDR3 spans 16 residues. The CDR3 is CASSSGGSMYTGELFF. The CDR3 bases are TGTGCCAGCAGCTCCGGTGGGAGTATGTACACCGGGGAGCTGTTTTTT. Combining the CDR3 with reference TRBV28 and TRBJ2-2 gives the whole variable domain DVKVTQSSRYLVKRTGEKVFLECVQDMDHENMFWYRQDPGLGLRLIYFSYDVKMKEKGDIPEGYSVSREKKERFSLILESASTNQTSMYLCASSSGGSMYTGELFFGEGSRLTVL.

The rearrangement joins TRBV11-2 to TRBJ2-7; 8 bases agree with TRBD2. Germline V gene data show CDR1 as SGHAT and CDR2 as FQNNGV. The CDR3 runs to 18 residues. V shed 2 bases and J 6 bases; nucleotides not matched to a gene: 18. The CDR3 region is CASSLTRPYGRASGEQYF. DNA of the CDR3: TGTGCCAGCAGCTTAACACGCCCTTACGGGAGGGCCTCGGGCGAGCAGTACTTC.

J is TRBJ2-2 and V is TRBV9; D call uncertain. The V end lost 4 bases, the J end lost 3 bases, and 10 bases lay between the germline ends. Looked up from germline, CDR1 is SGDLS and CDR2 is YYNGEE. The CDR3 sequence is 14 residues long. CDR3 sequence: CASSPVAYTGELFF. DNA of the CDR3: TGTGCCAGCAGCCCTGTGGCCTACACCGGGGAGCTGTTTTTT.

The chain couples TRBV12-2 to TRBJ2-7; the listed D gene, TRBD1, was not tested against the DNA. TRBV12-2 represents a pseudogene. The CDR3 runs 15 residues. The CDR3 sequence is CASRFIAGISYEQYF. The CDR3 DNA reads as TGTGCAAGTCGCTTTATAGCAGGGATCTCCTACGAGCAGTACTTC.

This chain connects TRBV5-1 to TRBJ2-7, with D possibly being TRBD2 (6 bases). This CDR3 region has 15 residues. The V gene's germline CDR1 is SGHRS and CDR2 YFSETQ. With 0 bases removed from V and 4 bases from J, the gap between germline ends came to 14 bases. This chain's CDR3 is CASSLVRGLGYEQYF. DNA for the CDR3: TGCGCCAGCAGCTTGGTGCGGGGTTTGGGTTACGAGCAGTACTTC.

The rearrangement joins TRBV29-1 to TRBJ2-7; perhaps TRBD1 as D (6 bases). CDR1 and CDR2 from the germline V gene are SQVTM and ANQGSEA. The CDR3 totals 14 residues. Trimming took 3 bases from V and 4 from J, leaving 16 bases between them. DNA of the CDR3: TGCAGCGTTGAGGCGACAGGTCGCCCTTACGAGCAGTACTTC. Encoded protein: CSVEATGRPYEQYF.

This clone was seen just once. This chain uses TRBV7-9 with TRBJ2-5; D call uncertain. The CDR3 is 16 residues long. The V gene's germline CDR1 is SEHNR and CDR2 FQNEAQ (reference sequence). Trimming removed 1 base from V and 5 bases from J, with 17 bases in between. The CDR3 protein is CASSLGNRAPRETQYF. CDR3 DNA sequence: TGTGCCAGCAGCTTAGGAAACCGGGCCCCAAGGGAGACCCAGTACTTC.

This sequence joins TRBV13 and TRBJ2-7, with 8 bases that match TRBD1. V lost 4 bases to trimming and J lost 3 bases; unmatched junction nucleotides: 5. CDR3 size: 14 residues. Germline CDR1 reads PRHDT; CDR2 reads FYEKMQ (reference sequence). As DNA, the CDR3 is TGTGCCAGCAGCTGGACAGGGATTGACTACGAGCAGTACTTC. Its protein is CASSWTGIDYEQYF.

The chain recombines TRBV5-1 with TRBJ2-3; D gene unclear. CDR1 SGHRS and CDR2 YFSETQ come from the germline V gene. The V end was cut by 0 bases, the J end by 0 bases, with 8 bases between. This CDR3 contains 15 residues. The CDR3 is CASSLEELSTDTQYF. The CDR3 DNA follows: TGCGCCAGCAGCTTGGAGGAGCTCAGCACAGATACGCAGTATTTT.

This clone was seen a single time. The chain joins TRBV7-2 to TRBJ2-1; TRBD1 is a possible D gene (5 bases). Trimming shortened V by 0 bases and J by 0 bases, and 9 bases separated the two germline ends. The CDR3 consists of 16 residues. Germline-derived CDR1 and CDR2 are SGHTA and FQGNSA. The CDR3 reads CASSLAGAFSYNEQFF. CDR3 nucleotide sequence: TGTGCCAGCAGCTTAGCAGGGGCTTTCTCCTACAATGAGCAGTTCTTC.

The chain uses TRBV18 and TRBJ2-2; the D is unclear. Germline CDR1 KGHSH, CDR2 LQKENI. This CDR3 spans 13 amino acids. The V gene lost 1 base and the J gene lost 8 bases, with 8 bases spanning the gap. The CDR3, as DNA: TGTGCCAGCTCACCACGAGATATGGGGGAGCTGTTTTTT. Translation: CASSPRDMGELFF.

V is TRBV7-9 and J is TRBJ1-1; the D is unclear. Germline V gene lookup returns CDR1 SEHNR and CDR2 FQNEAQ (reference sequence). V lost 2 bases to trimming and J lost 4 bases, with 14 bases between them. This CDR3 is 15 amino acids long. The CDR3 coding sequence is TGTGCCAGCAGCTTACAAAGTGGGTCGGTCACTGAAGCTTTCTTT. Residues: CASSLQSGSVTEAFF. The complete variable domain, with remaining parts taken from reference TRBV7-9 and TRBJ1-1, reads DTGVSQNPRHKITKRGQNVTFRCDPISEHNRLYWYRQTLGQGPEFLTYFQNEAQLEKSRLLSDRFSAERPKGSFSTLEIQRTEQGDSAMYLCASSLQSGSVTEAFFGQGTRLTVV.

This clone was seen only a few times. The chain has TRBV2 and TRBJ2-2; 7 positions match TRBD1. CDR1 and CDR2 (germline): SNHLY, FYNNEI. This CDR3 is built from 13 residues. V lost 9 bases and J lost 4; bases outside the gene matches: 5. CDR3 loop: CASNRGGTGELFF. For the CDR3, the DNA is TGTGCCAGTAACAGGGGCGGCACCGGGGAGCTGTTTTTT.

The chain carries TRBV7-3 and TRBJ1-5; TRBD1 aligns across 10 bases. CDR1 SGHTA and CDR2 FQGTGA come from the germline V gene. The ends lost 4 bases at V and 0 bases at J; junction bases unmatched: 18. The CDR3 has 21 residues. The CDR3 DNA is TGTGCCAGCAGCTGCCAGACAGGGGGCCCCTGGGGCCTTTATAGCAATCAGCCCCAGCATTTT. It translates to CASSCQTGGPWGLYSNQPQHF.